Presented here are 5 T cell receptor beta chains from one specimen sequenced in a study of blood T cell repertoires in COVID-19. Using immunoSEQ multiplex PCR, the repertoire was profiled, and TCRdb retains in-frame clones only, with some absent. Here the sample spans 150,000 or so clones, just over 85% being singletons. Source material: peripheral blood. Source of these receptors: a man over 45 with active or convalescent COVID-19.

Here the CDR3 DNA reads TGTGCCAGCAGCTCCAGGCTAGCAGCGGAAGAGACCCAGTACTTC. Its protein is CASSSRLAAEETQYF. V and J are TRBV7-8 and TRBJ2-5, with D possibly being TRBD2 (5 bases). The germline CDR1 and CDR2 sequences are SGHVS and FQNEAQ. The CDR3 totals 15 residues. Trimming stripped 4 bases from V and 3 bases from J, with 15 bases between.

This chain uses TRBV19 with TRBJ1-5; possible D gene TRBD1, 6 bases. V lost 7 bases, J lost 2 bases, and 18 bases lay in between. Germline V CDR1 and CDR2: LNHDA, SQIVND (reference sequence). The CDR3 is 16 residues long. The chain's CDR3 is CASKQVAGVGNQPQHF. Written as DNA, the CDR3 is TGTGCCAGTAAACAGGTCGCAGGGGTAGGCAATCAGCCCCAGCATTTT.

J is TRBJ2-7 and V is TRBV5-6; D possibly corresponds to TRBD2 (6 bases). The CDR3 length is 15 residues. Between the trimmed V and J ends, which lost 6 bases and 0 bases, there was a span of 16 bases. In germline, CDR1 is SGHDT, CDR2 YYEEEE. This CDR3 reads CASTLSAGLSYEQYF. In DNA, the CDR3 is TGTGCCAGCACCCTCTCAGCGGGCCTCTCCTACGAGCAGTACTTC.

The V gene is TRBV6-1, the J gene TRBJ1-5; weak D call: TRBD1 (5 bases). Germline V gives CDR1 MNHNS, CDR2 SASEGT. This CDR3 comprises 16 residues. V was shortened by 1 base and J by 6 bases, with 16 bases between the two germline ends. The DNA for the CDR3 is TGTGCCAGCAGTGAAGGGGTGACAGTATTAATTCAGCCCCAGCATTTT. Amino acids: CASSEGVTVLIQPQHF.

CDR3 loop: CASRKQGAANEKLFF. DNA of the CDR3: TGTGCCAGCAGAAAACAGGGGGCGGCTAATGAAAAACTGTTTTTT. The chain employs TRBV6-5 and TRBJ1-4; the match to TRBD1 covers 9 bases. CDR1 is MNHEY and CDR2 is SVGAGI in the germline V gene. The CDR3 has 15 amino acids. With V trimmed by 6 bases and J by 3 bases, 5 bases remained unmatched.